This T cell receptor beta chain was identified during a study of T cell repertoires in cytomegalovirus infection. Study at large: Indications of both CMV infection and matching HLA type were provided by public TCR beta signatures.

At least ten counts were recorded for this clonotype. Antigen unknown. TCRdb re-analysed the reads in MiXCR, keeping a single row per CDR3 protein. The sample consists of under 600,000 distinct CDR3 sequences, about 15% of them appearing once. Findings of the study overall: People with CMV and the relevant HLA were identified by cumulative public TCR beta family frequency. It was HLA-C-restricted CMV-specific TCR beta clonotypes that dominated the response ex vivo.

The TCR comes from a human donor in good health (CMV status not recorded). Some clones in this sample may be carry-over from other donors' samples. Sequenced material: CD8+ T cells from PBMCs.

Here the CDR3 DNA reads TGTGCCAGCAGGACCATGACGTACCAAGAGACCCAGTACTTC. Translated, it gives CASRTMTYQETQYF. The chain employs TRBV6-2 or TRBV6-3 and TRBJ2-5, with D unclear. The length of the CDR3 is 14 residues. V dropped 6 bases and J dropped 0 bases, with 11 bases sitting between them. Germline V gives CDR1 MNHEY, CDR2 SVGEGT.